Below, one T cell receptor (beta chain) is given with its context. From germline, CDR1 is KGHSH and CDR2 LQKENI. J gave up 0 bases and V 8 bases, and 13 bases lay outside the gene matches. The CDR3 is 17 residues long. The data were obtained in a study of cytomegalovirus exposure and HLA in healthy donors. Vbeta (60) and Jbeta (13) primers were used in the PCR. The protocol was immunoSEQ multiplex PCR, while the TCRdb copy is restricted to in-frame clones and leaves out a portion. The repertoire holds some 240,000 clones, with around 90% as singletons. The TCR was taken from a girl under 10 years old in good health and CMV-seronegative. The sequencing sample was made of PBMCs. This chain links TRBV18 with TRBJ1-1; 9 nucleotides line up with TRBD1. CDR3 in DNA: TGTGCCAGCACCTATGCCCCCGGGACAGGGATGAACACTGAAGCTTTCTTT. Translation: CASTYAPGTGMNTEAFF.